This is a list of T cell receptor beta chains from one sample in a study of blood T cell repertoires in COVID-19. Method: immunoSEQ multiplex PCR; TCRdb's copy keeps in-frame clones and lacks some. Of about 64,000 clones listed, 88% were seen once; the top ten hold 10%. Sequenced: PBMCs or T cells enriched from blood (not recorded which). The source of these receptors is a woman between 35 and 50 years old who had recovered from COVID-19. CDR3s include the opening cysteine and the closing phenylalanine or tryptophan. Each record gives: D gene, J gene, clone size, V gene, CDR3 DNA, CDR3 protein. The D gene is left open where the match is weak. Clone size appears in some rows only: once, few, many, or a class for an expanded clone.

D: NA
J: TRBJ1-1
size: NA
V: TRBV5-1
DNA: TGCGCCAGCAGCTACGACGTCGGGGGTGGGAACACTGAAGCTTTCTTT
CDR3: CASSYDVGGGNTEAFF

D: NA
J: TRBJ1-1
size: NA
V: TRBV3-1/TRBV3-2
DNA: TGTGCCAGCAGCACTACACCGAACACTGAAGCTTTCTTT
CDR3: CASSTTPNTEAFF

D: NA
J: TRBJ1-2
size: NA
V: TRBV10-3
DNA: TGTGCCATCAGTGAGCGAGGTCCCTATGGCTACACCTTC
CDR3: CAISERGPYGYTF

D: NA
J: TRBJ1-3
size: NA
V: TRBV2
DNA: TGTGCCAGCAAAAGCGATTCGGGACACTGGGACACCATATATTTT
CDR3: CASKSDSGHWDTIYF

D: NA
J: TRBJ1-5
size: NA
V: TRBV7-8
DNA: TGTGCCAGCAGCTTAAAGGGACACCGGGGAATTAGCAATCAGCCCCAGCATTTT
CDR3: CASSLKGHRGISNQPQHF

D: TRBD1
J: TRBJ1-1
size: NA
V: TRBV5-8
DNA: TGTGCCAGCAGACTTGGACAGGGGAACACTGAAGCTTTCTTT
CDR3: CASRLGQGNTEAFF

D: NA
J: TRBJ2-6
size: NA
V: TRBV27
DNA: TGTGCCAGCAGTTACCCAAATCAGACAGGTAAGGGGAACTCTGGGGCCAACGTCCTGACTTTC
CDR3: CASSYPNQTGKGNSGANVLTF

D: NA
J: TRBJ1-5
size: NA
V: TRBV12-2
DNA: TGTGCAAGTCGCTTATGGGAGAGCAATCAGCCCCAGCATTTT
CDR3: CASRLWESNQPQHF

D: NA
J: TRBJ2-7
size: NA
V: TRBV6-2/TRBV6-3
DNA: TGTGCCAGCAGTTACGGCAGGGTCGTCCACGAGCAGTACTTC
CDR3: CASSYGRVVHEQYF

D: NA
J: TRBJ1-4
size: NA
V: TRBV25-1
DNA: TGTGCCAGCAGTGAAAGTAGAGGCGCAACTAATGAAAAACTGTTTTTT
CDR3: CASSESRGATNEKLFF

D: NA
J: TRBJ2-3
size: NA
V: TRBV20-1
DNA: TGCAGTGCTAGTCAGACAGATACGCAGTATTTT
CDR3: CSASQTDTQYF

D: TRBD2
J: TRBJ2-5
size: NA
V: TRBV28
DNA: TGTGCCAGCAGTTTAAGAGCGGGGCGTCAAGAGACCCAGTACTTC
CDR3: CASSLRAGRQETQYF

D: TRBD2
J: TRBJ2-5
size: NA
V: TRBV18
DNA: TGTGCCAGCTCACCACAGTCGGGGGGCCAAGAGACCCAGTACTTC
CDR3: CASSPQSGGQETQYF

D: NA
J: TRBJ2-1
size: NA
V: TRBV11-2
DNA: TGTGCCAGCAGCCCTTTGCGGGGCCGATACAATGAGCAGTTCTTC
CDR3: CASSPLRGRYNEQFF

D: NA
J: TRBJ1-1
size: NA
V: TRBV5-6
DNA: TGTGCCAGCAGCCCCCAAGTAAGGAGGATGATGAACACTGAAGCTTTCTTT
CDR3: CASSPQVRRMMNTEAFF

D: NA
J: TRBJ2-7
size: once
V: TRBV4-1
DNA: TGCGCCAGCAGCCAAAAGATCCCAGGGTCCGAGCAGTACTTC
CDR3: CASSQKIPGSEQYF

D: TRBD1
J: TRBJ2-7
size: NA
V: TRBV7-7
DNA: TGTGCCAGCAGCTTAGAGGTACGAGACAGGGAATTAATCCGACCCTACGAGCAGTACTTC
CDR3: CASSLEVRDRELIRPYEQYF

D: TRBD1
J: TRBJ2-5
size: NA
V: TRBV3-1/TRBV3-2
DNA: TGTGCCAGCAGCCACCTGGACAGGGGAGGGGAGACCCAGTACTTC
CDR3: CASSHLDRGGETQYF

D: NA
J: TRBJ2-1
size: NA
V: TRBV5-1
DNA: TGCGCCAGCAGCTTGGGGGCTGGCTCCTACAATGAGCAGTTCTTC
CDR3: CASSLGAGSYNEQFF

D: NA
J: TRBJ1-2
size: once
V: TRBV7-9
DNA: TGTGCCAGCAGCCCCGACTTCCGAGGCGGCTATGGCTACACCTTC
CDR3: CASSPDFRGGYGYTF

D: NA
J: TRBJ2-5
size: NA
V: TRBV19
DNA: TGTGCCAGTCAGGGTCATCACTTC
CDR3: CASQGHHF

D: TRBD1
J: TRBJ1-2
size: NA
V: TRBV19
DNA: TGTGCCACCGGGACAGTCTATGGCTACACCTTC
CDR3: CATGTVYGYTF

D: NA
J: TRBJ1-4
size: NA
V: TRBV5-3
DNA: TGTGCCAGAAGCTTGTGCGGGGGTTCGGTAACTAATGAAAAACTGTTTTTT
CDR3: CARSLCGGSVTNEKLFF

D: TRBD1
J: TRBJ2-5
size: few
V: TRBV11-2
DNA: TGTGCCAGCGCCCAAGGGACAGGGGTGTCGGAGACCCAGTACTTC
CDR3: CASAQGTGVSETQYF

D: TRBD2
J: TRBJ2-1
size: few
V: TRBV7-9
DNA: TGTGCCAGCAGCGTAAGCGGGGCAGCCAATGAGCAGTTCTTC
CDR3: CASSVSGAANEQFF

D: NA
J: TRBJ1-1
size: NA
V: TRBV11-2
DNA: TGTGCCAGCAGCTTCTCTACGGGTATGAACACTGAAGCTTTCTTT
CDR3: CASSFSTGMNTEAFF

D: NA
J: TRBJ2-3
size: NA
V: TRBV10-1
DNA: TGCGCCAGCAGCCCCGCGCTAGCAGATACGCAGTATTTT
CDR3: CASSPALADTQYF

D: TRBD1
J: TRBJ1-5
size: NA
V: TRBV7-2
DNA: TGTGCCAGCAGCCAGGCAAGGACAGGGGCGGGTCAGCCCCAGCATTTT
CDR3: CASSQARTGAGQPQHF

D: TRBD1
J: TRBJ1-2
size: NA
V: TRBV10-3
DNA: TGTGCCATCTCTAGGGGACAGGGGGCAGACTATGGCTACACCTTC
CDR3: CAISRGQGADYGYTF

D: TRBD1
J: TRBJ1-6
size: NA
V: TRBV5-6
DNA: TGTGCCAGCAGCGGTGGGACAGGGCTTAATTCACCCCTCCACTTT
CDR3: CASSGGTGLNSPLHF

D: TRBD1
J: TRBJ1-1
size: NA
V: TRBV7-8
DNA: TGTGCCAGCAGCCCCCGGACAGGGGGTACTGAAGCTTTCTTT
CDR3: CASSPRTGGTEAFF

D: NA
J: TRBJ2-1
size: NA
V: TRBV19
DNA: TGTGCCAGTAGTATAACCCGAGAGGGACTCCAAAATGAGCAGTTCTTC
CDR3: CASSITREGLQNEQFF

D: NA
J: TRBJ2-5
size: once
V: TRBV5-4
DNA: TGTGCCAGCAGCTTAGAAGTCGGAGGCGGGACCCAGTACTTC
CDR3: CASSLEVGGGTQYF

D: NA
J: TRBJ2-7
size: NA
V: TRBV27
DNA: TGTGCCAGCAGTTTCAGACAGCAAGCTCCCTACGAGCAGTACTTC
CDR3: CASSFRQQAPYEQYF

D: TRBD2
J: TRBJ2-1
size: NA
V: TRBV5-1
DNA: TGCGCCAGCAGATTAAGCGGGGGACCCTACAATGAGCAGTTCTTC
CDR3: CASRLSGGPYNEQFF

D: TRBD1
J: TRBJ1-2
size: NA
V: TRBV5-1
DNA: TGCGCCAGCAGCTTGGCCGGGGGACAGCTCTATGGCTACACCTTC
CDR3: CASSLAGGQLYGYTF

D: TRBD1
J: TRBJ1-5
size: NA
V: TRBV7-9
DNA: TGTGCCAGCAGCACCGCAGGGGGCCGAAATCAGCCCCAGCATTTT
CDR3: CASSTAGGRNQPQHF

D: TRBD1
J: TRBJ2-3
size: NA
V: TRBV7-7
DNA: TGTGCCAGCAGCTCGGGACAGCCTCCCACAGATACGCAGTATTTT
CDR3: CASSSGQPPTDTQYF

D: NA
J: TRBJ1-2
size: NA
V: TRBV11-2
DNA: TGTGCCAGCAGCTCCCCGGGTTACAACTATGGCTACACCTTC
CDR3: CASSSPGYNYGYTF

D: NA
J: TRBJ1-2
size: NA
V: TRBV20-1
DNA: TGCAGTGCTAGAGGGGCCGGTGGCTACACCTTC
CDR3: CSARGAGGYTF

D: NA
J: TRBJ1-5
size: NA
V: TRBV5-6
DNA: TGTGCCAGCAGCTTGTATCAGGGCAGCAATCAGCCCCAGCATTTT
CDR3: CASSLYQGSNQPQHF

D: NA
J: TRBJ2-2
size: NA
V: TRBV19
DNA: TGTGCCAGTAGTATGGTGGAAGGGGGTACCGGGGAGCTGTTTTTT
CDR3: CASSMVEGGTGELFF

D: TRBD1
J: TRBJ1-5
size: NA
V: TRBV6-1
DNA: TGTGCCAGCAGTGAGGCCACAGGGGGTGAGGCCAATCAGCCCCAGCATTTT
CDR3: CASSEATGGEANQPQHF

D: NA
J: TRBJ1-2
size: NA
V: TRBV27
DNA: TGTGCCAGCAGTCCCGGGATGACTAACTATGGCTACACCTTC
CDR3: CASSPGMTNYGYTF

D: NA
J: TRBJ1-1
size: NA
V: TRBV7-9
DNA: TGTGCCAGCAGCTTAGAGAGGATGAAATTAACTGAAGCTTTCTTT
CDR3: CASSLERMKLTEAFF

D: NA
J: TRBJ1-1
size: NA
V: TRBV19
DNA: TGTGCCAGTAGTATAGAACAGGGGAACACTGAAGCTTTCTTT
CDR3: CASSIEQGNTEAFF

D: NA
J: TRBJ1-4
size: NA
V: TRBV6-5
DNA: TGTGCCTCTCGGTCGTTGGGAGCCACTAATGAAAAACTGTTTTTT
CDR3: CASRSLGATNEKLFF

D: TRBD2
J: TRBJ2-7
size: NA
V: TRBV29-1
DNA: TGCAGCGTTGGTATCGGGGGGACCTCCTACGAGCAGTACTTC
CDR3: CSVGIGGTSYEQYF

D: NA
J: TRBJ1-3
size: NA
V: TRBV19
DNA: TGTGCCGCCCACGGTGGCAGGAAAAGCTCTGGAAACACCATATATTTT
CDR3: CAAHGGRKSSGNTIYF

D: NA
J: TRBJ1-2
size: NA
V: TRBV5-1
DNA: TGCGCCAGCACCCCTCGGGGGGATGTTAACTATGGCTACACCTTC
CDR3: CASTPRGDVNYGYTF

D: NA
J: TRBJ2-2
size: NA
V: TRBV12-5
DNA: TGTGCTAGTGGTTCGGAGCAGACCGGGGAGCTGTTTTTT
CDR3: CASGSEQTGELFF

D: NA
J: TRBJ2-1
size: NA
V: TRBV19
DNA: TGTGCCAGTAGTGTCAGGGCCGGGTGGGAGCAGTTCTTC
CDR3: CASSVRAGWEQFF

D: TRBD2
J: TRBJ2-5
size: NA
V: TRBV11-2
DNA: TGTGCCAGCAGCGCGGGACTAGGAGGAGAGACCCAGTACTTC
CDR3: CASSAGLGGETQYF

D: NA
J: TRBJ1-1
size: once
V: TRBV6-1
DNA: TGTGCCAGCAGTGAAAGGACAGTCGGCGCTGAAGCTTTCTTT
CDR3: CASSERTVGAEAFF